This T cell receptor beta chain stems from a study of blood T cell repertoires in COVID-19. About the study: Spain, Italy and the United States supplied samples that represented acute and convalescent COVID-19. In each case, the material was cDNA or gDNA derived from T cells, B-cell-depleted T cells, or PBMCs.

Per the original data handling: Amplifying reference gene primers gave estimates of nucleated cell counts. Profiling relied on immunoSEQ multiplex PCR, and the TCRdb table lists in-frame clones only, not all of them. V and J calls and clone size are copied from that table; D and trimming were computed from the DNA. The sample has around 180,000 clones, around 74% seen once. A few counts support this clone. CDR1 and CDR2 from the germline V gene are MNHEY and SVGAGI. This CDR3 is built from 14 residues. Trimming removed 2 bases from V and 6 bases from J, with 13 bases in between. The chain carries TRBV6-5 and TRBJ1-1; D might be TRBD1 (6 bases). The sequencing sample was made of peripheral blood. The sequence derives from an elderly woman with acute or convalescent COVID-19. The CDR3 protein is CASSYGTGLPEAFF. The CDR3 DNA sequence: TGTGCCAGCAGTTACGGAACAGGGCTCCCTGAAGCTTTCTTT.